The present T cell receptor (beta chain) was sequenced within a study of blood T cell repertoires in COVID-19. About the study: Italy, Spain and the United States were the sources of the convalescent and acute COVID-19 samples. T cells, B-cell-depleted T cells, or PBMCs supplied cDNA or gDNA.

This clone was seen only a few times. Authors' methods: Reference gene primer amplification gave nucleated cell count estimates. TCRdb keeps only in-frame clones here, not all; method: immunoSEQ multiplex PCR. V and J calls and clone size come straight from that table; D and trimming were deduced from the DNA. The sample holds tens of thousands of clones, 80% to 90% seen once. Trimming shortened V by 6 bases and J by 5 bases, and 10 bases separated the two germline ends. CDR1 MDHEN and CDR2 SYDVKM come from the germline V gene. This CDR3 is 12 amino acids long. The TCR sequence derives from a man aged 45-65 years with active COVID-19. Source material: peripheral blood. V is TRBV28 and J is TRBJ1-2; D uncertain. The CDR3 DNA is TGTGCCAGCAGCGGTATCGGGTATGGCTACACCTTC. Its translation: CASSGIGYGYTF.